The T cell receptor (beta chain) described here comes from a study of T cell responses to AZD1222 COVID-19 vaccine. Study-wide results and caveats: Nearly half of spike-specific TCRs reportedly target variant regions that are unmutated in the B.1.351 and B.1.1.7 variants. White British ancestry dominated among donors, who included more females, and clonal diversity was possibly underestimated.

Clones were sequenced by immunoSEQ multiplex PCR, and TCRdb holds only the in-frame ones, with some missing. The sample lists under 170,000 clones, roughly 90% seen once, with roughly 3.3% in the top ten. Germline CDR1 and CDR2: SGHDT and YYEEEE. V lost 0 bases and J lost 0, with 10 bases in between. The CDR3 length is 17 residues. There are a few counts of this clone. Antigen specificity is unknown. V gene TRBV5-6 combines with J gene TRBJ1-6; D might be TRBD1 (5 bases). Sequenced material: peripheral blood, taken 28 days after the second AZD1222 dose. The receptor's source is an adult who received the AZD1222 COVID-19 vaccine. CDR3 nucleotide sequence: TGTGCCAGCAGCTTGGTCAGGGCGAGCTCCTATAATTCACCCCTCCACTTT. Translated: CASSLVRASSYNSPLHF.